Sequencing of this T cell receptor beta chain was carried out in a study of blood T cell repertoires in COVID-19. Looking at the study overall: Sources were T cells, B-cell-depleted T cells, or PBMCs; the material itself was cDNA or gDNA.

V lost 7 bases and J 7 bases, leaving 14 bases between the germline ends. CDR1 and CDR2 (germline): MRHNA, SNTAGT. The CDR3 loop spans 12 amino acids. The repertoire was sequenced with immunoSEQ multiplex PCR; TCRdb's copy has only in-frame clones and lacks some. Of 25,000 to 35,000 clones listed, 82% were seen once; the top ten hold roughly 2%. This clone came up a few times. This TCR came from an elderly man with active or convalescent COVID-19. The chain joins TRBV6-4 to TRBJ2-7; TRBD1 might be the D (5 bases). What was sequenced was peripheral blood. The CDR3 here is CASIRGEKEQYF. The CDR3 DNA follows: TGTGCCAGCATTAGGGGTGAGAAAGAGCAGTACTTC.